This T cell receptor (beta chain) was recorded in a study of spatial heterogeneity in lung cancer. About the study: In the raw reads, each unique TCR and UMI combination was present more than ten times on average.

TCRdb called the 5' RACE reads again in MiXCR, with one record for every CDR3 protein. Here the sample spans roughly 48,000 distinct CDR3 sequences, about 5.8% being singletons. This clonotype showed up many times. Its target is not known. Time point given: sample taken at primary tumor resection. Whole RNA was taken from tumor, nontumor lung or frozen PBMC; it was then sequenced unsorted. There were 72 donors, all of them untreated patients with early-stage non-small cell lung cancer. Germline V gene data show CDR1 as MNHEY and CDR2 as SMNVEV (reference sequence). The CDR3 sequence is 14 residues long. The V and J ends lost 8 bases and 3 bases respectively, with 14 bases between them. Findings and limits, study-wide: In blood, ubiquitous expanded tumor TCRs appeared more at resection than follow-up.

The TCR sequence derives from a male donor with early-stage non-small cell lung cancer. The chain joins TRBV27 to TRBJ1-5; tentative D call: TRBD1 (5 bases). The material was PBMCs, obtained at surgery. CDR3 sequence reads: CASGRGSTNQPQHF. CDR3 coding DNA: TGTGCCAGCGGGAGGGGCAGTACCAATCAGCCCCAGCATTTT.